This TCR beta chain was found in a study of T cell changes during pregnancy in multiple sclerosis. TCRdb keeps only in-frame clones here, not all; method: immunoSEQ multiplex PCR. The repertoire includes approximately 97,000 clones, 90% to 95% of them detected once, and around 1.8% sits in the top ten. Germline loops: CDR1 SGHAT, CDR2 FQNNGV. The CDR3 contains 18 residues. V was clipped by 5 bases and J by 2 bases; unmatched bases: 15. The clonotype was recovered from a female donor in good health, enrolled as a control in a pregnancy study. This chain connects TRBV11-2 to TRBJ1-1, with 9 bases identical to TRBD1. The sample here was peripheral blood, taken after pregnancy. CDR3 coding DNA: TGTGCCAGCAGCGCTAGGGGGACGACAGGGGGATACAACACTGAAGCTTTCTTT. It translates to CASSARGTTGGYNTEAFF.